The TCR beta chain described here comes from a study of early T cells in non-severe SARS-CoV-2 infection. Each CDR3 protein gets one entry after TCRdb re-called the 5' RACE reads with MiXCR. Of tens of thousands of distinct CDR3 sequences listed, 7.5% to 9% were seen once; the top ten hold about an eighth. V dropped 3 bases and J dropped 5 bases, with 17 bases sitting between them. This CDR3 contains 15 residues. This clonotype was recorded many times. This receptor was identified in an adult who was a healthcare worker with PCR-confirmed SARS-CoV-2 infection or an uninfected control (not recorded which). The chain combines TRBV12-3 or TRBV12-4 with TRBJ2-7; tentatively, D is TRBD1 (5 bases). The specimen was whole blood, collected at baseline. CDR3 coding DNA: TGTGCCAGCAGTTTTTGGCTGACAGATAGTAACGAGCAGTACTTC. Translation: CASSFWLTDSNEQYF.